At least ten counts were recorded for the clone carrying this T cell receptor (beta chain). This record belongs to a study of early T cells in non-severe SARS-CoV-2 infection. The TCR library protocol was used to attach unique molecular identifiers. These identifiers were attached to individual cDNA molecules. Using its own MiXCR run on the 5' RACE reads, TCRdb lists one record per CDR3 protein. This sample has around 31,000 distinct CDR3 sequences; about 5.7% occur once, and the top ten carry approximately 5.8%. The CDR3 runs to 12 residues. Germline lookup yields CDR1 MDHEN and CDR2 SYDVKM. Trimming stripped 8 bases from V and 5 bases from J, with 13 bases between.

The receptor's source is an adult who was a healthcare worker with PCR-confirmed SARS-CoV-2 infection or an uninfected control (not recorded which). The material sequenced was whole blood. The rearrangement links TRBV28 to TRBJ2-7; D is uncertain. CDR3 nucleotide sequence: TGTGCCAGCGGCCCTAAGAAGGACGAGCAGTACTTC. Protein product: CASGPKKDEQYF.